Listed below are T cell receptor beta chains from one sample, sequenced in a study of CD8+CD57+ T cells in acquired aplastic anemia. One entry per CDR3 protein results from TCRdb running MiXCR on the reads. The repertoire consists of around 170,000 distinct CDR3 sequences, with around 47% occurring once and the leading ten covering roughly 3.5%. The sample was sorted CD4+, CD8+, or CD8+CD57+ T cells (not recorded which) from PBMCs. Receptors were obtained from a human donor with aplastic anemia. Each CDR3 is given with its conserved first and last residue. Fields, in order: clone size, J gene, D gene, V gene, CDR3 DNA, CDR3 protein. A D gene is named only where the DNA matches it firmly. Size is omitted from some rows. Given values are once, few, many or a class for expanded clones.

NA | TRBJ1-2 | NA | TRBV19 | TGTGCCACTTACCGACAGGACTATGGCTACACCTTC | CATYRQDYGYTF
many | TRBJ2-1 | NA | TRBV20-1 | TGCAGTGCTAGAGGGTCCGTTATCGGTGAGCAGTTCTTC | CSARGSVIGEQFF
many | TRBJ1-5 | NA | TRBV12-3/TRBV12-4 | TGTGCCAGCAGTTTTGGATACGATCAGCCCCAGCATTTT | CASSFGYDQPQHF
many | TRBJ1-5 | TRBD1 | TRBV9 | TGTGCCAGCAGCGCTACAGGGGGCAGCAATCAGCCCCAGCATTTT | CASSATGGSNQPQHF
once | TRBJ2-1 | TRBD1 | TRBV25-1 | TGTGCCACCTCAGGGGACAGTGAGCAGTTCTTC | CATSGDSEQFF
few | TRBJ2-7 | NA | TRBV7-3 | TGTGCCAGCAGCCCCCCTGGGGGGGAGCAGTACTTC | CASSPPGGEQYF
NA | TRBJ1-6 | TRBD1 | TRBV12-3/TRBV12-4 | TGTGCCAGCAGTTCAGGGGGCTATTCACCCCTCCACTTT | CASSSGGYSPLHF
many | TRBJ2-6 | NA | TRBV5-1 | TGCGCCAGCAGCTTGGGGGACCATACAGGGACCGGGGCCAACGTCCTGACTTTC | CASSLGDHTGTGANVLTF
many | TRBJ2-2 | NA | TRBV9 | TGTGCCAGCAGCAAACAGGGGAACACCGGGGAGCTGTTTTTT | CASSKQGNTGELFF
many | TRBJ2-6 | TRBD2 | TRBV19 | TGTGCCAGTAGCCAACAGGGACAGGGACTAGCGGCCCTCTCTGGGGCCAACGTCCTGACTTTC | CASSQQGQGLAALSGANVLTF
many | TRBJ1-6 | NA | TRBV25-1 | TGTGCCAGCAGGGCGTGGGAAAGCGATAATTCACCCCTCCACTTT | CASRAWESDNSPLHF
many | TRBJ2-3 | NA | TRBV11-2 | TGTGCCAGCAGCTCGATCGGGCGTTCCCGGTCTGGCACAGATACGCAGTATTTT | CASSSIGRSRSGTDTQYF
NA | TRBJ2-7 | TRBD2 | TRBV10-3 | TGTGCCATCAGTGAGGCCGGGCGGGGGGCCTTGGTCGAGCAGTACTTC | CAISEAGRGALVEQYF
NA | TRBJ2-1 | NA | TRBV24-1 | TGTGCCACCGCTACAGGGCGTGAGCAGTTCTTC | CATATGREQFF
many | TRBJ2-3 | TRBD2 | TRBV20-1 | TGCAGTGCTAGAGATTCCACCGGACTAGCAACAGATACGCAGTATTTT | CSARDSTGLATDTQYF
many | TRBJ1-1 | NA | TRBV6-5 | TGTGCCAGCACTAACGGGGGGGGGAACACTGAAGCTTTCTTT | CASTNGGGNTEAFF